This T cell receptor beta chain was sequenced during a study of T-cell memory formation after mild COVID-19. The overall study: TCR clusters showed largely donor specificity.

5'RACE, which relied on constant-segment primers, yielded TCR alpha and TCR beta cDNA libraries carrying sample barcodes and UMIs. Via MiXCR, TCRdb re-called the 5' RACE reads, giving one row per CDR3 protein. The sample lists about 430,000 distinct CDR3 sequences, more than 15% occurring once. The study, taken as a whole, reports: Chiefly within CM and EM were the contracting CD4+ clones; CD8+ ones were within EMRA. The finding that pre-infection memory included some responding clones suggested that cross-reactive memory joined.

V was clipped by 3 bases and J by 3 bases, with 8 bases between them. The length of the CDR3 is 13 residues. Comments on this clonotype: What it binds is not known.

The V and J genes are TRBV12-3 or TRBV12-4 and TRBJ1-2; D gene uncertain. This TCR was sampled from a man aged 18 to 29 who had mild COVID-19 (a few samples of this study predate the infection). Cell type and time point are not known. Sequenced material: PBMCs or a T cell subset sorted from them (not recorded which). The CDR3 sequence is CASSLIVDYGYTF. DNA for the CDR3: TGTGCCAGCAGTTTGATAGTTGACTATGGCTACACCTTC.